This is a list of T cell receptor beta chains from one sample in a study of human T cells and chemical hapten exposure. Each CDR3 protein is one row after TCRdb ran MiXCR on the 5' RACE reads. The table shows 95,000 to 120,000 distinct CDR3 sequences, with around a fifth occurring only once. These receptors originate from a human donor in good health. CDR3s include the opening cysteine and the closing phenylalanine or tryptophan. A D gene is named only where the DNA matches it firmly. The size entry is marked missing in some rows and otherwise reads once, few, many or a size class.

CASTLGTGGTEAFF,TGTGCCAGCACCCTGGGGACAGGAGGCACTGAAGCTTTCTTT,NA,TRBD1,TRBJ1-1,TRBV12-3/TRBV12-4
CASSYSVRDALGYTF,TGTGCCAGCAGTTATTCGGTCCGGGACGCTCTTGGCTACACCTTC,NA,NA,TRBJ1-2,TRBV6-5
CASSLWGLANNEQFF,TGTGCCAGCAGTTTGTGGGGACTAGCGAACAATGAGCAGTTCTTC,NA,TRBD2,TRBJ2-1,TRBV7-9
CASSSTLQGKRGYTF,TGTGCCAGCAGCTCGACCCTACAGGGGAAACGAGGCTACACCTTC,NA,TRBD1,TRBJ1-2,TRBV5-4
CAISDPIAGQSYEQYF,TGTGCCATCAGTGATCCCATAGCGGGACAGTCCTACGAGCAGTACTTC,NA,NA,TRBJ2-7,TRBV10-3
CASSFSGTGTEAFF,TGTGCCAGCAGTTTTAGTGGGACAGGGACTGAAGCTTTCTTT,NA,TRBD1,TRBJ1-1,TRBV28
CASSYSSRGLEKLFF,TGTGCCAGCAGTTACTCTTCCAGGGGGCTTGAAAAACTGTTTTTT,few,TRBD1,TRBJ1-4,TRBV6-5
CAQSRSYEQYF,TGTGCCCAGAGCAGGTCCTACGAGCAGTACTTC,NA,NA,TRBJ2-7,TRBV2
CASSPIQGSTEAFF,TGTGCCAGCAGCCCGATCCAGGGGTCCACTGAAGCTTTCTTT,NA,NA,TRBJ1-1,TRBV7-9
CASSYRQGSNEQFF,TGTGCCAGCAGCTACAGACAGGGGAGCAATGAGCAGTTCTTC,few,TRBD1,TRBJ2-1,TRBV7-9
CASRRGEVDTEAFF,TGCGCCAGCAGGAGAGGGGAGGTTGACACTGAAGCTTTCTTT,NA,NA,TRBJ1-1,TRBV5-1